These 13 T cell receptor beta chains were sequenced from one sample in a study of blood T cell repertoires in COVID-19. Sequencing used immunoSEQ multiplex PCR; TCRdb keeps in-frame clones, though not all of them. The sample records 25,000 to 30,000 clones, 81% being singletons. Input material: peripheral blood. These receptors all come from a man aged 45-60 years with active or convalescent COVID-19.

The CDR3 loop reads CASSAFDYEQFF. The CDR3 DNA reads TGTGCCAGCAGCGCCTTCGACTATGAGCAGTTCTTC. This chain uses TRBV7-6 with TRBJ2-1; D is ambiguous. Germline V gene sequence: CDR1 SGHVS, CDR2 FNYEAQ. V lost 5 bases and J 8 bases, leaving 10 bases between the germline ends. The CDR3 sequence is 12 residues long.

The chain recombines TRBV7-8 with TRBJ2-7; D is possibly TRBD1 (6 bases). Deletions cut 3 bases from V and 2 bases from J, with 11 bases between. There are 14 residues in the CDR3. Germline V gives CDR1 SGHVS, CDR2 FQNEAQ. The CDR3 spells CASSLAPGAYEQYF. The CDR3 DNA reads TGTGCCAGCAGCTTGGCCCCAGGGGCCTACGAGCAGTACTTC.

The J gene is TRBJ2-3, the V gene TRBV30, with TRBD2 matching 8 bases. CDR1 and CDR2 (germline): GTSNPN, SVGIG (reference sequence). This CDR3 spans 14 amino acids. The V segment lost 3 bases and the J segment 2 bases; nucleotides outside the gene matches: 4. In nucleotides, the CDR3 is TGTGCCTGGAGGATAGCGGGGCTCACAGATACGCAGTATTTT. Residues: CAWRIAGLTDTQYF.

The chain has TRBV28 and TRBJ1-1; D uncertain. The CDR3 contains 10 residues. V lost 7 bases and J lost 8, with 8 bases in between. Germline assignment: CDR1 MDHEN and CDR2 SYDVKM. CDR3 sequence (DNA): TGTGCCAGCATTAGCGACGAAGCTTTCTTT. It specifies CASISDEAFF.

The chain employs TRBV10-3 and TRBJ1-1; 10 bases map to TRBD1. This CDR3 has 12 amino acids. Germline V gene lookup returns CDR1 ENHRY and CDR2 SYGVKD. CDR3 residues: CASWDRGTEAFF. CDR3 in DNA: TGTGCAAGTTGGGACAGGGGCACTGAAGCTTTCTTT.

The rearrangement joins TRBV28 to TRBJ1-2; 7 bases are a match to TRBD1. Germline lookup yields CDR1 MDHEN and CDR2 SYDVKM. The CDR3 sequence is 15 residues long. Trimming at V came to 4 bases and at J to 2 bases, leaving 7 bases not matched to a gene. Here the CDR3 DNA reads TGTGCCAGCAGTTACCCGGGACAGACGAACTATGGCTACACCTTC. Its protein is CASSYPGQTNYGYTF.

The rearrangement uses TRBV6-5 and TRBJ2-5; a weak D match, TRBD2 (5 bases). V lost 6 bases and J lost 11, with 19 bases in between. This CDR3 has 13 residues. Germline assignment: CDR1 MNHEY and CDR2 SVGAGI. CDR3 in DNA: TGTGCCAGCAGCAACGGGGAAGAGAACTCTCAGTACTTC. Its translation is CASSNGEENSQYF.

The table lists this clone with a few counts. This chain links TRBV6-4 with TRBJ2-3, with 8 bases fitting TRBD2. Unmatched junction bases numbered 0, after V lost 0 bases and J lost 1 base. The CDR3 loop spans 15 amino acids. Germline lookup yields CDR1 MRHNA and CDR2 SNTAGT. CDR3 nucleotides: TGTGCCAGCAGTGACTCCGGGGGGGGCACAGATACGCAGTATTTT. Protein sequence: CASSDSGGGTDTQYF.

This sequence joins TRBV2 and TRBJ1-6; weak D call: TRBD1 (5 bases). Trimming removed 8 bases from V and 6 bases from J, with 17 bases in between. The CDR3 contains 15 residues. CDR1 SNHLY and CDR2 FYNNEI come from the germline V gene. The CDR3 sequence is CASSIDLQANSPLHF. The CDR3 DNA is TGTGCCAGCTCAATTGACTTACAGGCTAATTCACCCCTCCACTTT.

This clone was counted only a few times. The chain has TRBV30 and TRBJ2-6; a possible D gene is TRBD2 (6 bases). From germline, CDR1 is GTSNPN and CDR2 SVGIG (reference sequence). V was clipped by 3 bases and J by 0 bases, with 18 bases between them. The CDR3 consists of 18 residues. The CDR3 DNA is TGTGCCTGGAGAGGACCCCCACCCGGGGGCTCTGGGGCCAACGTCCTGACTTTC. This translates into CAWRGPPPGGSGANVLTF.

There are a few counts of this clone. The rearrangement links TRBV4-1 to TRBJ2-1, with 7 nucleotides matching TRBD2. The junction had 11 bases not matched to a gene; V was cut back by 3 bases and J by 6 bases. The CDR3 consists of 16 residues. Germline CDR1 MGHRA, CDR2 YSYEKL. DNA for the CDR3: TGCGCCAGCAGCCAGATACTAGCGAGCCTTCTCAATGAGCAGTTCTTC. Translating it yields CASSQILASLLNEQFF.

The chain uses TRBV6-1 and TRBJ2-7; TRBD2 is a possible D gene (5 bases). The CDR3 has 13 amino acids. The germline V gene encodes CDR1 MNHNS and CDR2 SASEGT. Deletions cut 0 bases from V and 6 bases from J, with 9 bases between. The CDR3 sequence is CASSEAFGVEQYF. CDR3 sequence (DNA): TGTGCCAGCAGTGAAGCGTTCGGGGTCGAGCAGTACTTC.

The CDR3 spells CASLPALGGLGLFDEQYF. The CDR3 coding sequence is TGTGCCAGCCTACCCGCGCTGGGGGGACTCGGGCTTTTCGACGAGCAGTACTTC. The V call is TRBV28, the J call TRBJ2-7; D may be TRBD2 (6 bases). Germline V gene sequence: CDR1 MDHEN, CDR2 SYDVKM. The CDR3 spans 18 residues. V lost 8 bases and J 5 bases, leaving 31 bases between the germline ends.